The present T cell receptor (beta chain) was sequenced within a study of CD8+ T cells in alopecia areata. Extraction of RNA preceded its reverse transcription into cDNA, which served as the sequencing template. Sequenced by immunoSEQ multiplex PCR; TCRdb stores in-frame clones only, minus some. The sample shows roughly 97,000 clones, 41% of them seen only once. CDR1 and CDR2 (germline): MDHEN, SYDVKM. The CDR3 is 12 amino acids. V lost 4 bases and J 5 bases, leaving 8 bases between the germline ends. The origin of this receptor is a human donor with alopecia areata. The rearrangement uses TRBV28 and TRBJ2-5; D call uncertain. Sequences were obtained from CD4+ T cells sorted from blood. CDR3 sequence: CASSSLLETQYF. Here the CDR3 DNA reads TGTGCCAGCAGTTCGTTGCTGGAGACCCAGTACTTC. The entire variable domain, with the rest obtained from reference TRBV28 and TRBJ2-5, is as follows: DVKVTQSSRYLVKRTGEKVFLECVQDMDHENMFWYRQDPGLGLRLIYFSYDVKMKEKGDIPEGYSVSREKKERFSLILESASTNQTSMYLCASSSLLETQYFGPGTRLLVL.